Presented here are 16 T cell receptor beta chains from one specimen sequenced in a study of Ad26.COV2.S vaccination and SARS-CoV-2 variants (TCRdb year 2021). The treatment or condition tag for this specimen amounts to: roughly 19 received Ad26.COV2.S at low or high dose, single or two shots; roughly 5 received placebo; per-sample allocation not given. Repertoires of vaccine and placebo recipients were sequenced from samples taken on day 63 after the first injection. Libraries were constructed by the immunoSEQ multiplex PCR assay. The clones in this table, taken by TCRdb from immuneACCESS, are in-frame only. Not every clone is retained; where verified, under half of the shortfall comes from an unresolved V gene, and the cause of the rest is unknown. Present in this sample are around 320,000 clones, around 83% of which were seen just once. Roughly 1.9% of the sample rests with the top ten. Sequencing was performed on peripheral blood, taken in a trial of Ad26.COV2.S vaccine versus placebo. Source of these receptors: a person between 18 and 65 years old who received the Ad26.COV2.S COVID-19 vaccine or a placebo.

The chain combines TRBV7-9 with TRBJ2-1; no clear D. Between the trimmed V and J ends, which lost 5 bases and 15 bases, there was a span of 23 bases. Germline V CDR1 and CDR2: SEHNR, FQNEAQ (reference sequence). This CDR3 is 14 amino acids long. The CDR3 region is CASSPLHTGSLSFF. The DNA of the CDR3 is TGTGCCAGCAGCCCCCTACACACCGGGTCCCTCTCGTTCTTC.

This chain's CDR3 is CSVEQDDYGYTF. CDR3 DNA: TGCAGCGTTGAGCAGGATGACTATGGCTACACCTTC. The J gene is TRBJ1-2, the V gene TRBV29-1; D remains ambiguous. The CDR3 spans 12 residues. V dropped 3 bases and J dropped 3 bases, with 8 bases sitting between them. CDR1 and CDR2 (germline): SQVTM, ANQGSEA.

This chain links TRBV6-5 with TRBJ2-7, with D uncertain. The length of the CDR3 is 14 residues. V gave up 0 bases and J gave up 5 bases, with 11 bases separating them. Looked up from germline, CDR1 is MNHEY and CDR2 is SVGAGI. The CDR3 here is CASSYSLWVDEQYF. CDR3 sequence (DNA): TGTGCCAGCAGTTACTCGTTATGGGTTGACGAGCAGTACTTC.

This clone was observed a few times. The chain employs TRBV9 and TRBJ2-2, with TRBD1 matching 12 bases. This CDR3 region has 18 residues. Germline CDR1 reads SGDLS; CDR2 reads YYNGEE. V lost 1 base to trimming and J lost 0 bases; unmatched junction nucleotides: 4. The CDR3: CASSVRDRGLPNTGELFF. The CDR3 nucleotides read TGTGCCAGCAGCGTACGGGACAGGGGGCTTCCGAACACCGGGGAGCTGTTTTTT.

The DNA for the CDR3 is TGTGCCAGCTCACCTAACAGGCTAAGCTCCTACGAGCAGTACTTC. Protein sequence: CASSPNRLSSYEQYF. This chain uses TRBV18 with TRBJ2-7; TRBD1 might be the D (5 bases). The germline gives CDR1 KGHSH, CDR2 LQKENI. The CDR3 covers 15 residues. Trimming pared 3 bases from V and 0 bases from J, leaving 12 bases between.

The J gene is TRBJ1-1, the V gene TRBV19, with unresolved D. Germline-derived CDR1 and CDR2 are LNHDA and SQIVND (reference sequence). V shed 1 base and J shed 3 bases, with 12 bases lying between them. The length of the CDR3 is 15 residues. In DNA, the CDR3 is TGTGCCAGTAGTATAGTTGGCCTCGGAGACACTGAAGCTTTCTTT. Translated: CASSIVGLGDTEAFF.

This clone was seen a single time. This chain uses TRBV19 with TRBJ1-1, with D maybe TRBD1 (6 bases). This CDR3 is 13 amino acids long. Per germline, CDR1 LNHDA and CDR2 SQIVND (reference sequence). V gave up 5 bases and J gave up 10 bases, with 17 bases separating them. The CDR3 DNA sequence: TGTGCCAGTAGTCCCCGATCGGGGGCGGTAGCTTTCTTT. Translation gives CASSPRSGAVAFF.

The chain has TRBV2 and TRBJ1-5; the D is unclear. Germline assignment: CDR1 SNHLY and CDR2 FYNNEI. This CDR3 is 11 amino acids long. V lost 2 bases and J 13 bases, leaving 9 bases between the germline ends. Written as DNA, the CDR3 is TGTGCCAGCAGTGAACGAGCGGGACAGCATTTT. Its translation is CASSERAGQHF.

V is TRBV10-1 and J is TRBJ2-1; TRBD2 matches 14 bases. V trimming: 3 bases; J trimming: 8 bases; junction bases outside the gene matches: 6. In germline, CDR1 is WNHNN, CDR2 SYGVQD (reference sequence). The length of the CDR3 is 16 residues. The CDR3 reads CASSDETSGGAHEQFF. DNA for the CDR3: TGCGCCAGCAGTGATGAGACTAGCGGGGGGGCCCATGAGCAGTTCTTC.

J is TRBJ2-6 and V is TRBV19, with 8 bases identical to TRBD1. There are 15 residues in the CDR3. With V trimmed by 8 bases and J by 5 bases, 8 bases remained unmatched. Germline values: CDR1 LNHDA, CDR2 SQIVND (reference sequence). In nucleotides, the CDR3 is TGTGCCAGTGGACAGGGTGAGTCTTGGGCCAACGTCCTGACTTTC. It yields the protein CASGQGESWANVLTF.

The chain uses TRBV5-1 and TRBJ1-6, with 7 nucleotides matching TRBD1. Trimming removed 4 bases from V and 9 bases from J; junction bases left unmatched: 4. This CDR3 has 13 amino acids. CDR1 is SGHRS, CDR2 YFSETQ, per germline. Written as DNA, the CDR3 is TGCGCCAGCAGCATCAGGACAGGTTCACCCCTCCACTTT. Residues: CASSIRTGSPLHF. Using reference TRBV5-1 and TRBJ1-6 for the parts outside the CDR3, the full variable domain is KAGVTQTPRYLIKTRGQQVTLSCSPISGHRSVSWYQQTPGQGLQFLFEYFSETQRNKGNFPGRFSGRQFSNSRSEMNVSTLELGDSALYLCASSIRTGSPLHFGNGTRLTVT.

The CDR3 loop reads CASSRPNRGPNQPQHF. For the CDR3, the DNA is TGTGCCAGCTCACGCCCGAACAGGGGACCCAATCAGCCCCAGCATTTT. This rearrangement joins TRBV18 to TRBJ1-5, with TRBD1 matching over 7 bases. The CDR3 spans 16 residues. Germline CDR1 reads KGHSH; CDR2 reads LQKENI. V dropped 4 bases and J dropped 3; count of bases not matched to a gene: 9.

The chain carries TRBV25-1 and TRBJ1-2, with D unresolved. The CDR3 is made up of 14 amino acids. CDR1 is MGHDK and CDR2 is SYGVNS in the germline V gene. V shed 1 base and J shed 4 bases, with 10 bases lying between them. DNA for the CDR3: TGTGCCAGCAGTGAATCGAGAGGGCCCTATGGCTACACCTTC. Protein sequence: CASSESRGPYGYTF.

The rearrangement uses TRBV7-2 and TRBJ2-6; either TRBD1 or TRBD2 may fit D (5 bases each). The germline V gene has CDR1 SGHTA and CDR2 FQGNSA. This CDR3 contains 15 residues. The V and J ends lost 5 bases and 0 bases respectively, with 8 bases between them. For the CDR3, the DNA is TGTGCCAGCAGCGCTGGGGGCTCTGGGGCCAACGTCCTGACTTTC. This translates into CASSAGGSGANVLTF.

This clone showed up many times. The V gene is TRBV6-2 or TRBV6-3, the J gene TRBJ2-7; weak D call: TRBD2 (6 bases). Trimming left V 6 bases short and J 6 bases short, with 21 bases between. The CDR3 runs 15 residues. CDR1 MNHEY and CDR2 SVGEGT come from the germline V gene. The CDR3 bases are TGTGCCAGCAGCTATCGGACGGGGGTGTATGGCGAGCAGTACTTC. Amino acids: CASSYRTGVYGEQYF.

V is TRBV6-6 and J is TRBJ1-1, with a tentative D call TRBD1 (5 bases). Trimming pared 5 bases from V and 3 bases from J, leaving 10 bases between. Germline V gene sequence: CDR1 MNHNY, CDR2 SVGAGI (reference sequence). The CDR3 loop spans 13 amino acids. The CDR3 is CASSDPGHTEAFF. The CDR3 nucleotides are TGTGCCAGCAGTGACCCGGGGCACACTGAAGCTTTCTTT.